A selection of T cell receptor beta chains follows, all from one sample in a study of graft-versus-host responses after intestinal transplantation. Produced via immunoSEQ multiplex PCR; TCRdb's table is partial and in-frame only. The data hold about 14,000 clones, with 30% to 40% observed a single time. This specimen was alloreactive CD8+ T cells from a mixed lymphocyte reaction culture, taken before intestinal transplant. The receptors shown here come from a human patient who received an intestinal transplant. CDR3s include the opening cysteine and the closing phenylalanine or tryptophan. A D gene is named only where the DNA matches it firmly. Clone sizes are given selectively: once, few, many, or a class where the clone is expanded.

v_call: TRBV5-1; d_call: NA; j_call: TRBJ1-4; clone_size: NA; cdr3_nt: TGCGCCAGCAGCCTGGGGGGCACAGTCCATGAAAAACTGTTTTTT; cdr3_aa: CASSLGGTVHEKLFF
v_call: TRBV6-5; d_call: TRBD1; j_call: TRBJ1-4; clone_size: medium-sized; cdr3_nt: TGTGCCAGCAGTTACTTTCCGGGACAGGGGTCCGAACTGTTTTTT; cdr3_aa: CASSYFPGQGSELFF
v_call: TRBV7-9; d_call: NA; j_call: TRBJ2-3; clone_size: NA; cdr3_nt: TGTGCCAGCAGCTTCGGCACAGATACGCAGTATTTT; cdr3_aa: CASSFGTDTQYF
v_call: TRBV27; d_call: NA; j_call: TRBJ1-5; clone_size: NA; cdr3_nt: TGTGCCAGCAGTCCCGGGACACTTAGCAATCAGCCCCAGCATTTT; cdr3_aa: CASSPGTLSNQPQHF
v_call: TRBV13; d_call: TRBD1; j_call: TRBJ1-3; clone_size: few; cdr3_nt: TGTGCCAGCAGCTCTACCGGGACAGGGGGACCCTCTGGAAACACCATATATTTT; cdr3_aa: CASSSTGTGGPSGNTIYF
v_call: TRBV9; d_call: NA; j_call: TRBJ2-5; clone_size: NA; cdr3_nt: TGTGCCAGCAGCCTCGGGACTCACTCCCAAGAGACCCAGTACTTC; cdr3_aa: CASSLGTHSQETQYF
v_call: TRBV6-5; d_call: NA; j_call: TRBJ1-1; clone_size: NA; cdr3_nt: TGTGCCAGCAGTTACTCGGGCAGGAACACTGAAGCTTTCTTT; cdr3_aa: CASSYSGRNTEAFF
v_call: TRBV5-4; d_call: TRBD2; j_call: TRBJ2-3; clone_size: NA; cdr3_nt: TGTGCCAGCAGCTTGGTATCTGGGGCAGGACTAGCGGGATACACAGATACGCAGTATTTT; cdr3_aa: CASSLVSGAGLAGYTDTQYF
v_call: TRBV5-6; d_call: NA; j_call: TRBJ2-1; clone_size: once; cdr3_nt: TGTGCCAGCAGCGTCTTGGGAGAGTACAATGAGCAGTTCTTC; cdr3_aa: CASSVLGEYNEQFF
v_call: TRBV6-5; d_call: NA; j_call: TRBJ2-1; clone_size: NA; cdr3_nt: TGTGCCAGCAGTTACTCATATCGGAATGAGCAGTTCTTC; cdr3_aa: CASSYSYRNEQFF
v_call: TRBV28; d_call: TRBD1; j_call: TRBJ1-5; clone_size: NA; cdr3_nt: TGTGCCAGCAGTTTAAGAGGGGGCATTCAGCCCCAGCATTTT; cdr3_aa: CASSLRGGIQPQHF
v_call: TRBV27; d_call: NA; j_call: TRBJ1-6; clone_size: NA; cdr3_nt: TGTGCCAGCAGTTTAAGGGACTCTAGCTCCTATAATTCACCCCTCCACTTT; cdr3_aa: CASSLRDSSSYNSPLHF
v_call: TRBV5-6; d_call: TRBD2; j_call: TRBJ2-5; clone_size: few; cdr3_nt: TGTGCCAGCAGCTTGCGGACTAGCGGGGGGGGTGGGACCCAGTACTTC; cdr3_aa: CASSLRTSGGGGTQYF
v_call: TRBV6-9; d_call: NA; j_call: TRBJ1-2; clone_size: NA; cdr3_nt: TGTGCCAGCAGTTACGGGGAAACGAGCTATGGCTACACCTTC; cdr3_aa: CASSYGETSYGYTF
v_call: TRBV4-1; d_call: TRBD2; j_call: TRBJ2-7; clone_size: NA; cdr3_nt: TGCGCCAGCAGCCAAGGGGGGCCGGAACTAGCGGGGATCTACGAGCAGTACTTC; cdr3_aa: CASSQGGPELAGIYEQYF
v_call: TRBV30; d_call: TRBD1; j_call: TRBJ1-2; clone_size: few; cdr3_nt: TGTGCCTGGAGCGGGGGGACAGGGGGCGCGGATGGCTACACCTTC; cdr3_aa: CAWSGGTGGADGYTF
v_call: TRBV7-8; d_call: NA; j_call: TRBJ1-6; clone_size: few; cdr3_nt: TGTGCCAGCAGCTTAGAGACTAGCTCCTATAATTCACCCCTCCACTTT; cdr3_aa: CASSLETSSYNSPLHF
v_call: TRBV28; d_call: NA; j_call: TRBJ2-1; clone_size: NA; cdr3_nt: TGTGCCAGCAGTCCCCGCGGCTCCTACAATGAGCAGTTCTTC; cdr3_aa: CASSPRGSYNEQFF
v_call: TRBV4-1; d_call: NA; j_call: TRBJ1-4; clone_size: NA; cdr3_nt: TGCGCCAGCAGCCAAGTGGGGGGGAGTGAAAAACTGTTTTTT; cdr3_aa: CASSQVGGSEKLFF
v_call: TRBV28; d_call: NA; j_call: TRBJ1-5; clone_size: once; cdr3_nt: TGTGCCAGCAGTTTTATTTTGGAGACGATAGGTAGCAATCAGCCCCAGCATTTT; cdr3_aa: CASSFILETIGSNQPQHF
v_call: TRBV5-1; d_call: NA; j_call: TRBJ2-1; clone_size: medium-sized; cdr3_nt: TGCGCCAGCAGCTTGGGGTACAGCTCCTACAATGAGCAGTTCTTC; cdr3_aa: CASSLGYSSYNEQFF
v_call: TRBV5-1; d_call: TRBD1; j_call: TRBJ2-7; clone_size: NA; cdr3_nt: TGCGCCAGCAGCTTAGGGACAGGGGCCTACGAGCAGTACTTC; cdr3_aa: CASSLGTGAYEQYF
v_call: TRBV27; d_call: NA; j_call: TRBJ2-1; clone_size: medium-sized; cdr3_nt: TGTGCCAGCAGTTTAGGCGGGGATCTCTACAATGAGCAGTTCTTC; cdr3_aa: CASSLGGDLYNEQFF
v_call: TRBV4-3; d_call: TRBD1; j_call: TRBJ2-3; clone_size: few; cdr3_nt: TGCGCCAGCAGCCAATTCACAGGGGTATTCCAGTATTTT; cdr3_aa: CASSQFTGVFQYF
v_call: TRBV9; d_call: TRBD2; j_call: TRBJ2-3; clone_size: few; cdr3_nt: TGTGCCAGCAGCGACACGACTAGCGGCACAGATACGCAGTATTTT; cdr3_aa: CASSDTTSGTDTQYF
v_call: TRBV6-1; d_call: NA; j_call: TRBJ2-7; clone_size: few; cdr3_nt: TGTGCCAGCAGTGCTAGACTTCCCTACGAGCAGTACTTC; cdr3_aa: CASSARLPYEQYF
v_call: TRBV27; d_call: NA; j_call: TRBJ2-1; clone_size: NA; cdr3_nt: TGTGCCAGCAGTGTCGGACAGTCAATAAAGGTGCAGTTCTTC; cdr3_aa: CASSVGQSIKVQFF
v_call: TRBV4-3; d_call: NA; j_call: TRBJ1-4; clone_size: NA; cdr3_nt: TGCGCCAGCAGCCAAGGGACCGCGCAACAACTAGGAAAACTGTTTTTT; cdr3_aa: CASSQGTAQQLGKLFF
v_call: TRBV28; d_call: NA; j_call: TRBJ2-1; clone_size: NA; cdr3_nt: TGTGCCAGCAGTATCCGTCCGAGCGCCTACAATGAGCAGTTCTTC; cdr3_aa: CASSIRPSAYNEQFF
v_call: TRBV5-6; d_call: NA; j_call: TRBJ2-3; clone_size: few; cdr3_nt: TGTGCCAGCAGCCCTGGAAACCCCTGGGGGACAACAGATACGCAGTATTTT; cdr3_aa: CASSPGNPWGTTDTQYF
v_call: TRBV27; d_call: NA; j_call: TRBJ2-7; clone_size: medium-sized; cdr3_nt: TGTGCCAGCAGTCCCGACAGCCCTCCCTCCTACGAGCAGTACTTC; cdr3_aa: CASSPDSPPSYEQYF
v_call: TRBV7-9; d_call: NA; j_call: TRBJ1-1; clone_size: few; cdr3_nt: TGTGCCAGCAGACAGATAATGAACACTGAAGCTTTCTTT; cdr3_aa: CASRQIMNTEAFF
v_call: TRBV10-3; d_call: NA; j_call: TRBJ2-3; clone_size: NA; cdr3_nt: TGTGCCATCAGACTCCCGACAGATACGCAGTATTTT; cdr3_aa: CAIRLPTDTQYF
v_call: TRBV13; d_call: TRBD1; j_call: TRBJ2-7; clone_size: NA; cdr3_nt: TGTGCCAGCAGCCGGACAGGGGATCTCCACGAGCAGTACTTC; cdr3_aa: CASSRTGDLHEQYF
v_call: TRBV4-3; d_call: TRBD1; j_call: TRBJ2-5; clone_size: NA; cdr3_nt: TGCGCCAGCAGCCAAGATTCCGGGACAGGAGAGACCCAGTACTTC; cdr3_aa: CASSQDSGTGETQYF
v_call: TRBV27; d_call: TRBD1; j_call: TRBJ2-3; clone_size: NA; cdr3_nt: TGTGCCAGCAGTTGGGACAGGGGGCATGATCATACGCAGTATTTT; cdr3_aa: CASSWDRGHDHTQYF
v_call: TRBV19; d_call: NA; j_call: TRBJ2-2; clone_size: NA; cdr3_nt: TGTGCCAGTAGTATCAACGGAGAGGGAACCGGGGAGCTGTTTTTT; cdr3_aa: CASSINGEGTGELFF
v_call: TRBV6-5; d_call: TRBD1; j_call: TRBJ1-1; clone_size: NA; cdr3_nt: TGTGCCAGCAGCCCCTCACAGGGGATTAACGCTGAAGCTTTCTTT; cdr3_aa: CASSPSQGINAEAFF
v_call: TRBV14; d_call: NA; j_call: TRBJ1-4; clone_size: few; cdr3_nt: TGTGCCAGCAGCCAAGCAGGAGGTGGAGCAAAACTGTTTTTT; cdr3_aa: CASSQAGGGAKLFF
v_call: TRBV30; d_call: NA; j_call: TRBJ2-3; clone_size: few; cdr3_nt: TGTGCCTGGAGCTCCCCCGTAGATACGCAGTATTTT; cdr3_aa: CAWSSPVDTQYF
v_call: TRBV10-2; d_call: TRBD2; j_call: TRBJ2-5; clone_size: medium-sized; cdr3_nt: TGCGCCAGCAGTAGGGGACTAGCGGACGGGGAGACCCAGTACTTC; cdr3_aa: CASSRGLADGETQYF
v_call: TRBV6-5; d_call: NA; j_call: TRBJ2-7; clone_size: NA; cdr3_nt: TGTGCCAGCAGTGCCCGACAGCCGTACGAGCAGTACTTC; cdr3_aa: CASSARQPYEQYF
v_call: TRBV4-2; d_call: TRBD2; j_call: TRBJ2-7; clone_size: NA; cdr3_nt: TGTGCCAGCAGCCAAACTAGCGGGAGCGAGCAGTACTTC; cdr3_aa: CASSQTSGSEQYF
v_call: TRBV6-6; d_call: NA; j_call: TRBJ1-2; clone_size: NA; cdr3_nt: TGTGCCAGCACCAACGGAGGGTATGGCTACACCTTC; cdr3_aa: CASTNGGYGYTF
v_call: TRBV30; d_call: NA; j_call: TRBJ2-3; clone_size: NA; cdr3_nt: TGTGCCTGGAGTGTCTTAGCGCTCACAGATACGCAGTATTTT; cdr3_aa: CAWSVLALTDTQYF
v_call: TRBV7-2; d_call: TRBD1; j_call: TRBJ1-2; clone_size: once; cdr3_nt: TGTGCCAGCAGCTTAAAAGGGGGACAGGGGGGATACTATGGCTACACCTTC; cdr3_aa: CASSLKGGQGGYYGYTF